This T cell receptor beta chain stems from a study of blood T cell repertoires in COVID-19 (dated by TCRdb to 2018 to 2020). About the study as a whole: Collaborator samples came from the United States, Italy and Spain and covered acute and convalescent phases of COVID-19. Subjects who had been exposed to COVID-19, were actively infected with it, or had recovered from it provided the deeply sampled blood TCRbeta repertoires that made up the dataset. A freely available public database, intended as a resource for researchers studying the immune response to SARS-CoV-2, is where the repertoires were released. Nearly every sample came with metadata listing a de-identified subject ID, COVID-19 status, age in years and sex. The samples were drawn from two sources: the first 160 participants of the ongoing ImmuneRACE study, and some 1,300 subjects contributed by 6 global collaborators. The material from the prospective study consisted of cDNA or gDNA derived from T cells, B-cell-depleted T cells, or PBMCs. Where HLA class I and class II types were available, the types were taken from metadata supplied by the sample provider, not from assay-based typing.

Turning to this clone: Its antigen is unknown. No base qualities exist here, and no much larger clone lies one base off it.

Including cysteine and phenylalanine, the CDR3 has 17 amino acids. Only the CDR3 region is kept as DNA, spanning 51 bases read in frame from base 1. CDR1 SGHTA and CDR2 FQGTGA are derived from the germline V gene. V and J are trimmed by 4 bases and 9 bases, and the gene matches miss 19 bases of the junction. The immunoSEQ Assay, a bias-controlled multiplex PCR, was used to amplify TCRbeta CDR3 regions from genomic DNA. The paper's data handling went like this. Within the assay, amplification of reference gene primers was used to estimate how many nucleated cells each sample contained. Sequence reads were collapsed and filtered to measure the absolute abundance of every unique TCRbeta CDR3 rearrangement. For each sample, productive Simpson clonality was calculated as the square root of Simpson's diversity index across productive rearrangements. TCRdb stores this immuneACCESS table with in-frame sequences only. Part of the clones is absent; in the studies checked, under half of the shortfall reflects unresolved V genes, and no reason is known for the rest. V, J and clone size are taken as reported in that table, and D and trimming were inferred from the DNA itself. For this sample the table gives approximately 150,000 clones, of which over 75% were detected only once. The ten largest clones add up to less than 2% of the sample.

Points the paper makes about the study in general: The quantity of clinical and demographic metadata differed by source and by participant and was supplied without curation.

The collaborating institutions used their own protocols to collect whole blood in K2EDTA tubes. For TCRbeta analysis, collaborator samples were shipped as frozen whole blood, as isolated PBMCs, or as DNA extracted from either sample type. This chain is built from TRBV7-3 and TRBJ2-3; TRBD1 agrees with 7 junctional bases. The sample taken for sequencing was peripheral blood. The sequence derives from a woman aged 45-59 years with acute or convalescent COVID-19. The CDR3 protein sequence reads: CASSSPMGDRAQSTQYF. Read as DNA, the sequence is TGTGCCAGCAGCTCACCAATGGGGGACAGAGCACAGAGCACGCAGTATTTT.